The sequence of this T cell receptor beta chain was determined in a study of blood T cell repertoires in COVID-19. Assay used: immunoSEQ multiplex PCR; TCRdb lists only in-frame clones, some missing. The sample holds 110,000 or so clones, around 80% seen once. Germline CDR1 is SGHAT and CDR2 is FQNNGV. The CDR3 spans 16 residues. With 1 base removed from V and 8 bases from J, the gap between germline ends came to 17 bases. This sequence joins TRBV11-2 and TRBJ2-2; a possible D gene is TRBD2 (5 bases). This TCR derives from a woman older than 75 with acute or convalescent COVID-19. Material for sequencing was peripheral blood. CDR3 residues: CASSLGLAWEKGELFF. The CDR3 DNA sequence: TGTGCCAGCAGCTTAGGGCTAGCCTGGGAAAAGGGGGAGCTGTTTTTT.